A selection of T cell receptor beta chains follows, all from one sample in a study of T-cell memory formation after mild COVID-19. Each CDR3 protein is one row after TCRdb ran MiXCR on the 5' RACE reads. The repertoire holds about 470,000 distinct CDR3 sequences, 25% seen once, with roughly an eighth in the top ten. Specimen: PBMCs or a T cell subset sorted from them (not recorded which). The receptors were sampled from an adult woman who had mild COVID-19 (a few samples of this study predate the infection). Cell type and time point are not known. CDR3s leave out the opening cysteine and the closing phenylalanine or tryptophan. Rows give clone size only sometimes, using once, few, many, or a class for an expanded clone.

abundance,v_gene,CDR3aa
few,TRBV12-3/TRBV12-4,ASRTGGTNTGELF
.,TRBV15,ATSSLAWETGELF
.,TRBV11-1,ASSSYEYGYT
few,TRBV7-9,ASSSTAGQSYGYT
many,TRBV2,ASRQGDNEQY
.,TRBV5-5,ASSLAHGQPQH
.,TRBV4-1,ASSQDTPWSTEAF
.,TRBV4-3,ASSQALAGGYEQY
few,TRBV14,ASSQERTKNIQY
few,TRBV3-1,ASSQDWRGGNEQF
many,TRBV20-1,SASSGGAGSDTQY
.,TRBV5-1,ASSPGFASYEQY
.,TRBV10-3,GERGHYEQY
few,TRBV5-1,ASSLPGLETNEQF
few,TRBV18,ASPRPGSGGTNTGELF
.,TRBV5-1,ASSPRPGGASTEAF
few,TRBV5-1,ASSPTGTNSPLH
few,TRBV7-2,ASSSYTGALNEKLF
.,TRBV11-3,ASSAGGLKSGNTIY
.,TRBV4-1,ASSALAGESTDTQY
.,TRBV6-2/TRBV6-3,ASRTRDRAGQPQH
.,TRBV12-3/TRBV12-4,ASSLGGRSEQY
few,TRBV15,ATSRDYGGADTQY
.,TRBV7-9,ASQDRADEQY
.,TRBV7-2,ASSLGLAFPDTQY
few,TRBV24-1,ATSPGQGRTDTQY
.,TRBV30,AWRTSGGSGEQY
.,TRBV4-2,ASSQEKTSGSSDEQY
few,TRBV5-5,ASSYRLGRVEEQY
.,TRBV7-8,ASSLLSLNTEAF
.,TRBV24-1,ATSDLLDEQY
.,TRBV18,ASSPLLAGEGSTDTQY
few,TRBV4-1,ASSQEGLPDTQY
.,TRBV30,AWSRQGSSPLH
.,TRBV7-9,ASSGKTAYNEQF
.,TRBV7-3,ASRPTGITGELF
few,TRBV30,AWSGRTLSNQPQH
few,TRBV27,ASSLYGGANTEAF
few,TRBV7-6,ASSSTGSSNYGYT
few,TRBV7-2,ASSLVILLAGGYNEQF
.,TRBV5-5,ASSFGQLQETQY
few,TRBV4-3,ASSASPMAGALGTQY
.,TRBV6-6,ASEKGAVQPQH
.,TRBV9,ASTSGMSTDTQY
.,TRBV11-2,ASSLELASFETDTQY
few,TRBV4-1,ASSQQDRGNEQF
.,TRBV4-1,ASSQPPGQGGTGELF
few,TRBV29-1,SVELRTGFTGELF
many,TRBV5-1,ASSRAGTGVVETQY
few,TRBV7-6,ASSRPLLSGNTIY
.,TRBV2,ASSENGTGRYEQY
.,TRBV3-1,ASSQRGSYEQY
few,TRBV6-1,ASSEAGEQY
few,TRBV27,ASSLGRGQYFNTGELF
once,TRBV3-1,ASSLTGRDQETQY
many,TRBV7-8,ASSLQGALRQQY
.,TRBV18,ASSPGLAGRHSTQY
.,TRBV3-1,ASSHKGSYEQY
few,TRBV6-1,ASSRIAGNTGELF